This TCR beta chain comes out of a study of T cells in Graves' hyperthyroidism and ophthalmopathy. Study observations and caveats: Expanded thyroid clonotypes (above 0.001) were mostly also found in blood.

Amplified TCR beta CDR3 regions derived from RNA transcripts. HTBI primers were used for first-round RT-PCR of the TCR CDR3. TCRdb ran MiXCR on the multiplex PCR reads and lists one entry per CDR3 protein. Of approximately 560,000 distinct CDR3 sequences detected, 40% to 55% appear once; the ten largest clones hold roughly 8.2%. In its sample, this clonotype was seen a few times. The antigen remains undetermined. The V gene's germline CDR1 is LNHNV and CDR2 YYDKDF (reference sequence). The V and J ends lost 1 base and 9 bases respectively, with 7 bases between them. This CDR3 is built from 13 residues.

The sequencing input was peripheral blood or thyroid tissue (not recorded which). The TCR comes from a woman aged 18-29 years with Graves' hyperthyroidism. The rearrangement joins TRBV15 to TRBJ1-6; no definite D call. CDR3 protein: CATSRGMGSPLHF. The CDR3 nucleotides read TGTGCCACCAGCAGAGGCATGGGTTCACCCCTCCACTTT.